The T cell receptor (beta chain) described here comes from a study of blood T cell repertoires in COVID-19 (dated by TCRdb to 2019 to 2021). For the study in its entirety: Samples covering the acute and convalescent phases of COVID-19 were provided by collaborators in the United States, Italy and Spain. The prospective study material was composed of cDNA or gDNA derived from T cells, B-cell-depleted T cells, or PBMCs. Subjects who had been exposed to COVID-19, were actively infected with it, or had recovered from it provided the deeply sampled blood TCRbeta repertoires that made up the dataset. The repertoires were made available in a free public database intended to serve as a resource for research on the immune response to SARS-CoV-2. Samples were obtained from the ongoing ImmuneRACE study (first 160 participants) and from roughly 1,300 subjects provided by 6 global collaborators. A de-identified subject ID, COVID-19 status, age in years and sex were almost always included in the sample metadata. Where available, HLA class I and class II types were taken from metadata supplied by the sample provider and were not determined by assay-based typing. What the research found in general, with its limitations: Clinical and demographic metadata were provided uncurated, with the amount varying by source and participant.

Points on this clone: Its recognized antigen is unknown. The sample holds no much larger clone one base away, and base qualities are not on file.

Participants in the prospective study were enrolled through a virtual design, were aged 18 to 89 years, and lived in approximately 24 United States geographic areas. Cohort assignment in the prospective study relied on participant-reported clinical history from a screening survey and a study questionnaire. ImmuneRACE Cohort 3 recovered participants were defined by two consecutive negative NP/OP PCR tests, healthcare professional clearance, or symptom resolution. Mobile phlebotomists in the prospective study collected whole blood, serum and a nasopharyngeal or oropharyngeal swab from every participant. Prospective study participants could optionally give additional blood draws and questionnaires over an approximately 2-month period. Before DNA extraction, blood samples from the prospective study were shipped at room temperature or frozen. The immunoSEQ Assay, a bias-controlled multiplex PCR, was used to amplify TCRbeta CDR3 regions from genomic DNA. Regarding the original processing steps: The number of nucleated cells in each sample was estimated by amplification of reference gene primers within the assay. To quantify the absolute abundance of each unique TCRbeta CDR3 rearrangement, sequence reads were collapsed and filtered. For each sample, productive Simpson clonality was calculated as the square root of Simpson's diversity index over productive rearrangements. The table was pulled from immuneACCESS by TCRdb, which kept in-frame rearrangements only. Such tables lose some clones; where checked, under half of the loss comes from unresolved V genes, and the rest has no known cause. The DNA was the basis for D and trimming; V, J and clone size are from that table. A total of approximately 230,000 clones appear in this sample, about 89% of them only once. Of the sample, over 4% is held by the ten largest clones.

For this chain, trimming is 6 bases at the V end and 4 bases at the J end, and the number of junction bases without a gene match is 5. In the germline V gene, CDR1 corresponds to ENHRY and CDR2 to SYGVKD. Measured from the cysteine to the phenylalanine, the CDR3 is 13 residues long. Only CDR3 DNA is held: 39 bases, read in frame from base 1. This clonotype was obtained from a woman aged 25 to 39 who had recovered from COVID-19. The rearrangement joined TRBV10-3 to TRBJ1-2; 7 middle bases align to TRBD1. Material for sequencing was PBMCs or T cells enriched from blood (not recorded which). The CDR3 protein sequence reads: CAISGDSGYGYTF. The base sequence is TGTGCCATCAGCGGGGACAGCGGCTATGGCTACACCTTC.